This TCR beta chain was profiled in a study of control samples from healthy donors and cancer patients. TCRdb's table, derived via immunoSEQ multiplex PCR, lists solely in-frame clones and lacks some. The sample table includes about 210,000 clones. CDR1 is SGHAT, CDR2 FQNNGV, per germline. The CDR3 totals 15 residues. Between the trimmed V and J ends, which lost 6 bases and 5 bases, there was a span of 19 bases. The sample taken for sequencing was blood. The rearrangement links TRBV11-2 to TRBJ2-5, with a possible D match to TRBD1 (7 bases). This sequence was found in a woman in her twenties or thirties in good health. CDR3 in amino acids: CASSWRTGGGETQYF. The CDR3 DNA is TGTGCCAGCAGTTGGAGGACAGGCGGAGGGGAGACCCAGTACTTC.